This T cell receptor (beta chain) was obtained from a study of T cells in Graves' hyperthyroidism and ophthalmopathy. In the study overall: Blood from the periphery was taken at initial diagnosis, before any treatment.

Findings and caveats of the study: Also found in blood were most expanded thyroid clonotypes above 0.001.

RNA transcripts provided the source from which TCR beta CDR3 regions were amplified. Using the HTBI primer set, a first-round RT-PCR was run on the TCR CDR3. TCRdb reprocessed the multiplex PCR reads via MiXCR and lists one record per CDR3 protein. The sample holds around 500,000 distinct CDR3 sequences, about 20% seen once. In its sample, this clonotype was seen many times. Its antigen is not identified. Deletions cut 0 bases from V and 5 bases from J, with 13 bases between. The CDR3 contains 15 residues. The sample comprised blood. The V call is TRBV12-3 or TRBV12-4, the J call TRBJ1-1; maybe TRBD1 (5 bases). The TCR sequence derives from a woman in her 70s with Graves' ophthalmopathy. CDR3 region: CASSLAAGPGTEAFF. The CDR3, as DNA: TGTGCCAGCAGTTTAGCGGCAGGACCAGGGACTGAAGCTTTCTTT.